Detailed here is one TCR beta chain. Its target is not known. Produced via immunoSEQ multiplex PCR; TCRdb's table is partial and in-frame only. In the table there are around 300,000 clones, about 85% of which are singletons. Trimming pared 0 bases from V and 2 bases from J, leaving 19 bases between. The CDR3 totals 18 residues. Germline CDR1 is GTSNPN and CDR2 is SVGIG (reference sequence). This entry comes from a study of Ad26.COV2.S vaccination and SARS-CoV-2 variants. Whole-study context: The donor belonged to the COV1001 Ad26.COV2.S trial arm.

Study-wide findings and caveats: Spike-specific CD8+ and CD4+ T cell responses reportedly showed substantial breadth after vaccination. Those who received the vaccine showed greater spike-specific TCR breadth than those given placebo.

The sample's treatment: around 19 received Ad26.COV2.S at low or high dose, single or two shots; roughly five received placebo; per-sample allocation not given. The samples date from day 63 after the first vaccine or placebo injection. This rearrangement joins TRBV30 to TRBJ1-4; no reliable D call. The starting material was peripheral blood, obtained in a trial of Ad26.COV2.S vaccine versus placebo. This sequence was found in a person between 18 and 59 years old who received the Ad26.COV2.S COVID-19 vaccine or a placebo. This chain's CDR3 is CAWSVPPPGMVTNEKLFF. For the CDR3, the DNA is TGTGCCTGGAGTGTACCCCCCCCGGGAATGGTCACTAATGAAAAACTGTTTTTT.